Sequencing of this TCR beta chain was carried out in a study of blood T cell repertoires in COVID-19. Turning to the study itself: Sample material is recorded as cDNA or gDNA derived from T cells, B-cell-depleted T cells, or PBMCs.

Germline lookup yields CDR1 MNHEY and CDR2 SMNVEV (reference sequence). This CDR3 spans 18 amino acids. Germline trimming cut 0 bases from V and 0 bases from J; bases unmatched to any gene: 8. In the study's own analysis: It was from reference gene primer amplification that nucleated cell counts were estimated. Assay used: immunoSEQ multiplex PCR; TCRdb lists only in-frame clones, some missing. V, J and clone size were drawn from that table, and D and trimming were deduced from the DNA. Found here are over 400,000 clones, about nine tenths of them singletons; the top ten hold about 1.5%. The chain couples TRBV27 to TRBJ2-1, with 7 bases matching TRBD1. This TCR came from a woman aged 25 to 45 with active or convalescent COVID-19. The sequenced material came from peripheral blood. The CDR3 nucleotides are TGTGCCAGCAGTTTATCCCGGACAGGCCCGAGCTCCTACAATGAGCAGTTCTTC. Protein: CASSLSRTGPSSYNEQFF.